The clone carrying this T cell receptor beta chain was seen only a few times. The sample comes from a study of technical replicates of blood from several donors. Assay used: immunoSEQ multiplex PCR; TCRdb lists only in-frame clones, some missing. Counted here are about 14,000 clones, roughly 80% occurring once; the ten biggest clones make up around 12%. Per germline, CDR1 MNHNS and CDR2 SASEGT. J gave up 5 bases and V 2 bases, and 4 bases lay outside the gene matches. The CDR3 extends over 15 amino acids. Sequences were obtained from PBMCs. The TCR comes from a human donor in good health. The chain employs TRBV6-1 and TRBJ2-1; 9 bases fit TRBD2. Here the CDR3 DNA reads TGTGCCAGCAGTGAAACCGCTAGCGGGAACAATGAGCAGTTCTTC. It is translated as CASSETASGNNEQFF.